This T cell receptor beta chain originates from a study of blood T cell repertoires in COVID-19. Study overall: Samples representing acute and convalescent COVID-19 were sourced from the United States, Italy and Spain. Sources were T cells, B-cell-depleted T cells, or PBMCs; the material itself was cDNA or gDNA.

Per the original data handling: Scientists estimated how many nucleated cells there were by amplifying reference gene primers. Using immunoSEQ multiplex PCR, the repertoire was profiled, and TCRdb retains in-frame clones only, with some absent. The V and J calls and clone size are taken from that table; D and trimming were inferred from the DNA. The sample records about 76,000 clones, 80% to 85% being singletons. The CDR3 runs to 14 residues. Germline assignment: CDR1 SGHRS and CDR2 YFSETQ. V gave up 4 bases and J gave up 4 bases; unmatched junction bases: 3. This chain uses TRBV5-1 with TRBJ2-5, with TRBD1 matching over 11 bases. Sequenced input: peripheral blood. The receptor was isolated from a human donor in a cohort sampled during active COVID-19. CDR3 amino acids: CASSTGTGGETQYF. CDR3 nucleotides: TGCGCCAGCAGCACCGGGACAGGGGGAGAGACCCAGTACTTC.